The following is a T cell receptor beta chain sequence with its context. This sample is drawn from a study of control samples from healthy donors and cancer patients. Measured with immunoSEQ multiplex PCR; TCRdb has only the in-frame clones, and not every one. Among under 150,000 clones listed, about 93% were seen once. Germline loops: CDR1 SEHNR, CDR2 FQNEAQ (reference sequence). Trimming stripped 6 bases from V and 5 bases from J, with 11 bases between. The CDR3 totals 14 residues. The chain carries TRBV7-9 and TRBJ1-6; possible D gene TRBD1, 6 bases. The TCR was taken from a man aged 45-65 years with head and neck cancer. Sequencing input: PBMCs. This CDR3 reads CASSTGTDNSPLHF. The CDR3 coding sequence is TGTGCCAGCAGTACAGGGACCGATAATTCACCCCTCCACTTT. Full variable domain (remainder filled in from reference TRBV7-9 and TRBJ1-6): DTGVSQNPRHKITKRGQNVTFRCDPISEHNRLYWYRQTLGQGPEFLTYFQNEAQLEKSRLLSDRFSAERPKGSFSTLEIQRTEQGDSAMYLCASSTGTDNSPLHFGNGTRLTVT.